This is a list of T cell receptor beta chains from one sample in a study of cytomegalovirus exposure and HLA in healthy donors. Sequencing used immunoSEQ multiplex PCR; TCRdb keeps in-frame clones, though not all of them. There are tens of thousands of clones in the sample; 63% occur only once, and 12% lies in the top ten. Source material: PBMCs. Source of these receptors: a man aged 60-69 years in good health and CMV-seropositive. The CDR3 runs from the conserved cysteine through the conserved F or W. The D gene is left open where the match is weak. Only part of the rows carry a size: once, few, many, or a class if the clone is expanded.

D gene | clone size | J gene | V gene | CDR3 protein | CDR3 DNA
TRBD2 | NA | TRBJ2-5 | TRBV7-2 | CASSLGGSKETQYF | TGTGCCAGCAGCTTGGGCGGGAGTAAGGAGACCCAGTACTTC
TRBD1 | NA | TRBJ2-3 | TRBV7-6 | CASSFGTDRTDTQYF | TGTGCCAGCAGCTTCGGGACAGATCGCACAGATACGCAGTATTTT
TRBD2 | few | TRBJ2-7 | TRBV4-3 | CASSRRKTSAYEQYF | TGCGCCAGCAGCCGCCGGAAAACTAGCGCCTACGAGCAGTACTTC
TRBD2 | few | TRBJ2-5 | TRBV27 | CASSWSSGAGETQYF | TGTGCCAGCAGTTGGTCTAGCGGGGCAGGGGAGACCCAGTACTTC
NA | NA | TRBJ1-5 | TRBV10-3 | CAISRGGRDQPQHF | TGTGCCATCAGTCGCGGGGGTAGGGATCAGCCCCAGCATTTT
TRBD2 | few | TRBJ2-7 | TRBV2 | CASSETSGTYEQYF | TGTGCCAGCAGTGAAACTAGCGGGACCTACGAGCAGTACTTC
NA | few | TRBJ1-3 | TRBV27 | CASSSHRETGNTIYF | TGTGCCAGCAGTTCGCACAGGGAAACCGGAAACACCATATATTTT
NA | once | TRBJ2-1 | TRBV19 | CASTKDYRELFF | TGTGCCAGTACCAAGGACTACCGCGAGTTGTTCTTC
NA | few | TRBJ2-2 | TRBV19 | CASSIRTDPRGTGELFF | TGTGCCAGTAGTATTCGGACAGATCCCCGGGGCACCGGGGAGCTGTTTTTT
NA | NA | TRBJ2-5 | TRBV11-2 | CASSLAQTGEETQYF | TGTGCCAGCAGCTTAGCCCAGACAGGCGAAGAGACCCAGTACTTC
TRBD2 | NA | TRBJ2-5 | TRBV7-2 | CASSFLGRAQETQYF | TGTGCCAGCAGCTTCCTGGGGAGGGCCCAAGAGACCCAGTACTTC
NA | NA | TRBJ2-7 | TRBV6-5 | CASSGLGQKNEQYF | TGTGCCAGCAGTGGGCTGGGACAAAAAAATGAGCAGTACTTC
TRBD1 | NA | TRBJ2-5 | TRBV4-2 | CASSPDRAAETQYF | TGTGCCAGCAGCCCGGACAGGGCGGCAGAGACCCAGTACTTC
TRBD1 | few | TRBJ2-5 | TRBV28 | CASTLQGAETQYF | TGTGCCAGCACTCTCCAGGGGGCAGAGACCCAGTACTTC
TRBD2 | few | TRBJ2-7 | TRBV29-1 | CSVTSGSYEQYF | TGCAGCGTAACTAGCGGATCCTACGAGCAGTACTTC
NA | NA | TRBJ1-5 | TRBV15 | CATSIQGNQPQHF | TGTGCCACCAGCATCCAGGGAAACCAGCCCCAGCATTTT
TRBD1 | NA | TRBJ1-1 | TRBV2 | CASKIDRGRFEAFF | TGTGCCAGTAAAATCGACAGGGGGAGATTTGAAGCTTTCTTT
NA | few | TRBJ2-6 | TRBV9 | CASSVGSVGANVLTF | TGTGCCAGCAGCGTAGGTAGTGTTGGGGCCAACGTCCTGACTTTC
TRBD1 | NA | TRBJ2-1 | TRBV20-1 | CSAPYRGEQFF | TGCAGTGCCCCTTACAGGGGTGAGCAGTTCTTC
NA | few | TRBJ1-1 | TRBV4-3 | CASSQDPGFPGNTEAFF | TGCGCCAGCAGCCAAGATCCAGGGTTCCCAGGGAACACTGAAGCTTTCTTT
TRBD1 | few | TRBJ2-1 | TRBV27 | CASSLWTGSAYNEQFF | TGTGCCAGCAGTTTATGGACAGGGAGCGCCTACAATGAGCAGTTCTTC
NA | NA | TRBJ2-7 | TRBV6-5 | CASARKGSFYEQYF | TGTGCCAGCGCCCGCAAGGGGTCCTTCTACGAGCAGTACTTC
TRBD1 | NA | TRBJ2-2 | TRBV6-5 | CASQTRDRNTGELFF | TGTGCCAGCCAGACTCGGGACAGGAACACCGGGGAGCTGTTTTTT
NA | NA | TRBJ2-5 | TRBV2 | CASSEIPLETQYF | TGTGCCAGCAGTGAAATCCCCTTGGAGACCCAGTACTTC
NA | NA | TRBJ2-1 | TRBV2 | CASRDSLEQFF | TGTGCCAGCAGGGACTCATTGGAGCAGTTCTTC
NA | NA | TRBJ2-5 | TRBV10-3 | CAIKSGEGETQYF | TGTGCCATCAAATCAGGGGAGGGAGAGACCCAGTACTTC
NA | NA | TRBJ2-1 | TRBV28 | CASHQYNEQFF | TGTGCCAGCCATCAATACAATGAGCAGTTCTTC
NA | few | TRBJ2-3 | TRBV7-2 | CASGTLGDTQYF | TGTGCCAGCGGGACTTTAGGCGATACGCAGTATTTT
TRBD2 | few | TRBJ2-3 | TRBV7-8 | CASSPPRREGPDTQYF | TGTGCCAGCAGCCCCCCCCGGCGGGAGGGCCCAGATACGCAGTATTTT
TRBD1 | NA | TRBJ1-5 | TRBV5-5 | CASSPRVDRGNQPQHF | TGTGCCAGCAGCCCCCGGGTGGACAGGGGGAATCAGCCCCAGCATTTT
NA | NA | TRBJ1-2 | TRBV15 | CATSRAATGSYGYTF | TGTGCCACCAGCAGAGCTGCGACGGGAAGTTATGGCTACACCTTC
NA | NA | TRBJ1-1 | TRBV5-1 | CASSSLQSSDTEAFF | TGCGCCAGCAGCTCGTTACAGAGCTCCGACACTGAAGCTTTCTTT
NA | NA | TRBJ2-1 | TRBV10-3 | CAIGPLGGQFF | TGTGCCATCGGACCCCTAGGGGGTCAGTTCTTC
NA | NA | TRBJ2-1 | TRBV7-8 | CASSSVDGDEQFF | TGTGCCAGCAGCTCAGTGGACGGGGATGAGCAGTTCTTC
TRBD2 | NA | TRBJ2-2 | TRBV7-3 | CASSLNPVAGGTGELFF | TGTGCCAGCAGCTTAAATCCCGTAGCGGGAGGGACCGGGGAGCTGTTTTTT
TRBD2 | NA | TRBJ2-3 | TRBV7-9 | CATRTRAGQDTQYF | TGTGCCACCCGGACTAGAGCGGGGCAGGATACGCAGTATTTT
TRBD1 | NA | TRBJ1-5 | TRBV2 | CASLRDRGQDQPQHF | TGTGCCAGTCTCCGGGACAGGGGGCAGGATCAGCCCCAGCATTTT
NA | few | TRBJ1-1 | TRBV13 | CASSPEVVGRAEAFF | TGTGCCAGCAGCCCAGAGGTAGTAGGCAGAGCTGAAGCTTTCTTT
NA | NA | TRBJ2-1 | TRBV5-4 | CASSPRSDPYNEQFF | TGTGCCAGCAGCCCCCGTAGCGACCCCTACAATGAGCAGTTCTTC
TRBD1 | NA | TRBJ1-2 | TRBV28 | CASSPKPDRAGYTF | TGTGCCAGCAGTCCCAAGCCTGACAGGGCGGGCTACACCTTC
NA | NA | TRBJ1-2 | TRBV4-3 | CASSQENREGYGYTF | TGCGCCAGCAGCCAAGAAAACAGGGAGGGTTATGGCTACACCTTC
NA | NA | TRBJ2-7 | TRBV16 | CASSQSAIPYEQYF | TGTGCCAGCAGCCAATCGGCCATCCCCTACGAGCAGTACTTC